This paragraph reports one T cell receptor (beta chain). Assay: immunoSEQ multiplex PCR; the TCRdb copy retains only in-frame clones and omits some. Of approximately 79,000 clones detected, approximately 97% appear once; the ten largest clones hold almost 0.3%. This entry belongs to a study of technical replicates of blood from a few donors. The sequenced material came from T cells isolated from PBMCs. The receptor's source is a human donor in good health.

CDR3 DNA sequence: TGTGCCAGTAGTCCGGGACAGGGCGACGAGCAGTACTTC. Translation: CASSPGQGDEQYF. The genes are TRBV19 and TRBJ2-7, with TRBD1 identical over 9 bases. J lost 5 bases, V lost 5 bases, and 4 bases had no gene match. The CDR3 length is 13 residues. Looked up from germline, CDR1 is LNHDA and CDR2 is SQIVND (reference sequence).